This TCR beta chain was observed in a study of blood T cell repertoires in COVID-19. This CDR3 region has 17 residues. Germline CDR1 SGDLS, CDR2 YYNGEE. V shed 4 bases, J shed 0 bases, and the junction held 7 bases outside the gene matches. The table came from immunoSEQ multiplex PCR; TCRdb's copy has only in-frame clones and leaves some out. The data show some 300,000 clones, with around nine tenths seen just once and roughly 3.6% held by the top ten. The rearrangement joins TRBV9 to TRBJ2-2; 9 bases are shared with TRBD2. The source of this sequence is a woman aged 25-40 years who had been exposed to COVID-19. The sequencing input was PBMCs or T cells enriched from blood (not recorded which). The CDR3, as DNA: TGTGCCAGCAGCTGGAGTAGCGGGGGCGCGAACACCGGGGAGCTGTTTTTT. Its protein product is CASSWSSGGANTGELFF.